These 12 T cell receptor beta chains originate from one sample sequenced in a study of breast tumors, draining lymph nodes, adjacent tissues. The lymph nodes were axillary draining lymph nodes from breast cancer patients. One entry per CDR3 protein results from TCRdb running MiXCR on the multiplex PCR reads. Found here are about 200,000 distinct CDR3 sequences, about 32% of them singletons; the top ten hold roughly 4%. Source material: axillary lymph node tissue. The source of these receptors is a female donor with breast cancer. Some clones in this sample may be carry-over from other donors' samples.

A remark on this clonotype: A much larger clone differs by one base, so this may be a read error. The V gene is TRBV10-3, the J gene TRBJ2-3, with D possibly TRBD2 on 6 matching bases. The CDR3 has 15 amino acids. Germline CDR1 ENHRY, CDR2 SYGVKD. CDR3 bases: TGTGCCATCAGTTACCGGGACTCTCTCACAGGTACGCAGTATTTT. Residues: CAISYRDSLTGTQYF.

This clonotype was detected only a few times. This may be a read error: a much more frequent sequence differs by one nucleotide. V usage is TRBV11-2 and J usage is TRBJ2-7; D is unclear. Trimming shortened V by 5 bases and J by 6 bases, and 17 bases separated the two germline ends. Looked up from germline, CDR1 is SGHAT and CDR2 is FQNNGV. This CDR3 has 14 residues. In DNA, the CDR3 is TGTGCCAGCAGCCTGTGGCCCGCAGCGTCCGAGCAGTACTTC. Protein product: CASSLWPAASEQYF.

V usage is TRBV7-9 and J usage is TRBJ1-6; unclear D gene. This CDR3 is 11 amino acids long. CDR1 and CDR2 from the germline V gene are SEHNR and FQNEAQ (reference sequence). The V end was cut by 4 bases, the J end by 15 bases, with 10 bases between. CDR3 in amino acids: CASSSGFGLHF. As DNA, the CDR3 is TGTGCCAGCAGCTCGGGGTTTGGCCTCCACTTT.

As regards this clonotype: A read error may be the cause here, since a much bigger clone is one base away. This chain links TRBV5-4 with TRBJ1-6; no definite D call. CDR1 and CDR2 from the germline V gene are SGHNT and YYREEE (reference sequence). Trimming removed 2 bases at V and 8 bases at J, with 14 bases between. There are 15 residues in the CDR3. The CDR3 DNA reads TGTGCCAGCAGCTTATCACTCCCGACGGATTCACCCCTCCACTTT. Its translation is CASSLSLPTDSPLHF.

In this sample, this clonotype turned up a few times. The chain links TRBV6-6 to TRBJ1-1; D possibly corresponds to TRBD1 (5 bases). Trimming took off 7 bases at V and 1 base at J, with 10 bases between the two ends. From germline, CDR1 is MNHNY and CDR2 SVGAGI (reference sequence). This CDR3 has 13 residues. The DNA for the CDR3 is TGTGCCAGCAAAGACAGTCGGAACACTGAAGCTTTCTTT. The encoded protein is CASKDSRNTEAFF.

This clonotype has at least ten counts. Here the CDR3 DNA reads TGTGCCAGCAGCGGACGGACAGGGGAGGGAAACACCATATATTTT. This encodes CASSGRTGEGNTIYF. This chain connects TRBV3-1 to TRBJ1-3, with TRBD1 identical over 9 bases. This CDR3 is 15 amino acids long. The ends lost 5 bases at V and 4 bases at J; junction bases unmatched: 6. CDR1 and CDR2 (germline): LGHDT, YNNKEL (reference sequence).

In this sample, this clonotype turned up many times. Compared with germline, one end of the junction differs, possibly owing to a read error. The genes are TRBV20-1 and TRBJ2-5, with 13 bases aligning to TRBD2. This CDR3 contains 16 residues. Germline V gene data show CDR1 as DFQATT and CDR2 as SNEGSKA (reference sequence). The CDR3 DNA is TGCAGTGCTAGAGAAGGGACTAGCGGGGACCAAGAGACCCAGCACTTC. Translated, it gives CSAREGTSGDQETQHF.

In the case of this clonotype: Germline and junction disagree at one end, which may indicate a read error. This chain connects TRBV28 to TRBJ1-2; TRBD1 is a possible D gene (6 bases). Germline V CDR1 and CDR2: MDHEN, SYDVKM. The CDR3 is 12 residues long. CDR3 DNA sequence: TGTGCCGGCAGTTTCGGGGGGCTGGGCTACACCTTC. This gives the protein CAGSFGGLGYTF.

The table lists this clonotype with many counts. One junction end disagrees with the germline gene, perhaps due to a read error. This sequence joins TRBV2 and TRBJ2-7; TRBD2 matches at 8 bases. The CDR3 length is 11 residues. Germline CDR1 reads SNHLY; CDR2 reads FYNNEI. The CDR3 DNA is TGTGCCAGCAGAGAAGCGGGGGTGCTGGACTTC. Residues: CASREAGVLDF.

A word on this clonotype: With a much larger clone just one base away, this may be a read error. The chain is built from TRBV6-6 and TRBJ2-7, with 8 bases matching TRBD1. This CDR3 region has 14 residues. CDR1 and CDR2 (germline): MNHNY, SVGAGI (reference sequence). V lost 2 bases and J lost 7; bases outside the gene matches: 7. CDR3 in amino acids: CASSYDRDRPEQYF. For the CDR3, the DNA is TGTGCCAGCAGTTACGACCGGGACAGGCCTGAGCAGTACTTC.

This clonotype was detected many times. The chain uses TRBV4-2 and TRBJ2-3; D call uncertain. The CDR3 is 16 amino acids. Germline-derived CDR1 and CDR2 are LGHNA and YNFKEQ. The V end lost 4 bases, the J end lost 2 bases, and 16 bases lay between the germline ends. CDR3 sequence reads: CASSPKAGSNTDTQYF. CDR3 DNA: TGTGCCAGCAGCCCCAAGGCCGGGTCCAACACAGATACGCAGTATTTT.

At least ten counts were recorded for this clonotype. The chain combines TRBV19 with TRBJ1-5; tentative D call: TRBD1 (5 bases). The CDR3 totals 15 residues. CDR1 is LNHDA, CDR2 SQIVND, per germline (reference sequence). The V end was cut by 7 bases, the J end by 5 bases, with 18 bases between. The CDR3 DNA is TGTGCCAGTACCTATGACGTGGGGGAACATCAGCCCCAGCATTTT. Protein: CASTYDVGEHQPQHF.